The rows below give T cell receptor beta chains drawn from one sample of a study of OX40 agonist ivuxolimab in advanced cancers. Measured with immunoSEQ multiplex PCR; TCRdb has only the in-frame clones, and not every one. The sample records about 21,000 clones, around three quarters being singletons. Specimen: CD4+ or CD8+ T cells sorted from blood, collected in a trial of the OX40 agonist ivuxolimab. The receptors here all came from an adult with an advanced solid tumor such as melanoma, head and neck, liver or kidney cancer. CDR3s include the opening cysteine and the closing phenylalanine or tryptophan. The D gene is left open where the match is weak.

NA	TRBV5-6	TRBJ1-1	CASSLQNTEAFF
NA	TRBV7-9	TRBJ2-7	CASSFRDYEQYF
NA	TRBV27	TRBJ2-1	CASSQEGSGSDEQFF
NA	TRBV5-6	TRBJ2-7	CASSLGAWTYTYEQYF
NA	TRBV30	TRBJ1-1	CAWGSDRFALMNTEAFF
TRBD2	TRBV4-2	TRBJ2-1	CASSQDRRESGNEQFF
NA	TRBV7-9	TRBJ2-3	CASSPRGPDTQYF
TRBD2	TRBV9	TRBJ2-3	CASSAGTSGFTDTQYF
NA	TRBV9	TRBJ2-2	CASKGDGTGELFF
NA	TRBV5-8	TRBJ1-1	CASSFTGSTEAFF
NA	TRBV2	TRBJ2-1	CASSEVQGIYNEQFF
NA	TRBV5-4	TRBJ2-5	CASSLPVGGRGETQYF
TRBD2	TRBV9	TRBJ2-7	CASSGTSGTYEQYF
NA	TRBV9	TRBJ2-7	CASSPTGYEQYF
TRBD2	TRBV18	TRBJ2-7	CASSPEVAGGYYEQYF
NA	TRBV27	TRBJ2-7	CASSPGPIYEQYF
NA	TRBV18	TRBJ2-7	CASSPANNYEQYF
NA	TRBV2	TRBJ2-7	CASSEARSGSYEQYF
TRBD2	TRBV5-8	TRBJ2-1	CASSLGLAGGNEQFF
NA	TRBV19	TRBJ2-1	CASSIDPSSYNEQFF
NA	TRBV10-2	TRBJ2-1	CASSDHTSSEGGYNEQFF
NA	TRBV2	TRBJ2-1	CASSEFGRNEQFF
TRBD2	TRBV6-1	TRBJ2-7	CASSEEGGGAYEQYF
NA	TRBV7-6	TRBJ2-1	CASSETGSNEQFF
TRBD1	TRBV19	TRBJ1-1	CASSMGGGDRSGDTEAFF
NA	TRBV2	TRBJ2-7	CASDRGQQYF
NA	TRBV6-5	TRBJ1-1	CASSLGMNTEAFF
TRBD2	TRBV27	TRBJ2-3	CASSWAGGSTDTQYF
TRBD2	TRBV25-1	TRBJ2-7	CASSEVGLGHEQYF
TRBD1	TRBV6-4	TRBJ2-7	CASTWGTGGSYEQYF
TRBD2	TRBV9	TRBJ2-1	CASSGGSSYNEQFF
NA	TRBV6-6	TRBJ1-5	CASSSEAGPPGQPQHF
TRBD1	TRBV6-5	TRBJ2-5	CASSYYTGVAETQYF
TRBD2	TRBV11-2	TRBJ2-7	CASSPRTSGGLSYEQYF
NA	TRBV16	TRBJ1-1	CASSHGLTGTEAFF
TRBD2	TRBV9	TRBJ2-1	CASSAPGGRLEQFF
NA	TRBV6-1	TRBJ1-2	CASGDRSQVNYGYTF
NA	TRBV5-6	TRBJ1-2	CASSLADSLLYGYTF
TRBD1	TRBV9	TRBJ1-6	CASSEGDRGMSPLHF
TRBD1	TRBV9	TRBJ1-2	CASSPRFGQAMWGYTF
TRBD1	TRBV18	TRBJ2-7	CASSPPRQGVEQYF
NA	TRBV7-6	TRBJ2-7	CASSPGTSVYEQYF
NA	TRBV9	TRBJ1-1	CASSVTGNTEAFF
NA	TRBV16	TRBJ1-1	CASSQTGQLLEAFF
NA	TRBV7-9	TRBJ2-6	CASSFTMGAGANVLTF
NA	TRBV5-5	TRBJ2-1	CASSPRGGSYNEQFF
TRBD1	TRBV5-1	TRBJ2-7	CASSQTGGSYEQYF
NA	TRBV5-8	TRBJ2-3	CASSLRTDTQYF
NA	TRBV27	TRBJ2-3	CASKWGELTDTQYF
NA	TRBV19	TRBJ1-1	CASSLQTGNTEAFF